One sample yielded the 4 T cell receptor beta chains listed below, sequenced in a study of technical replicates of blood from a few donors. Using immunoSEQ multiplex PCR, the repertoire was profiled, and TCRdb retains in-frame clones only, with some absent. The sample has about 100,000 clones; approximately 94% are singletons. The sequenced material came from T cells isolated from PBMCs. Receptor source: a human donor in good health.

The V gene is TRBV5-1, the J gene TRBJ2-3, with 14 bases matching TRBD2. CDR3 length: 18 residues. J lost 1 base, V lost 3 bases, and 7 bases had no gene match. Germline lookup yields CDR1 SGHRS and CDR2 YFSETQ. CDR3 coding DNA: TGCGCCAGCAGCTCCGGGACTAGCGGGAGCACCCGCACAGATACGCAGTATTTT. This gives the protein CASSSGTSGSTRTDTQYF.

The chain is built from TRBV6-4 and TRBJ2-2; 7 bases match TRBD2. The CDR3 sequence is 16 residues long. Per the germline V gene, CDR1 is MRHNA and CDR2 is SNTAGT. Trimming at V came to 0 bases and at J to 6 bases, leaving 7 bases not matched to a gene. The CDR3 here is CASSDSHSGDPGELFF. The CDR3, as DNA: TGTGCCAGCAGTGACTCTCACAGCGGGGACCCCGGGGAGCTGTTTTTT.

This sequence joins TRBV6-1 and TRBJ2-7; a weak D match, TRBD1 (5 bases). There are 13 residues in the CDR3. CDR1 and CDR2 (germline): MNHNS, SASEGT. V lost 3 bases and J 3 bases, leaving 9 bases between the germline ends. The DNA of the CDR3 is TGTGCCAGCAGTGAGGCCAGGGACTACGAGCAGTACTTC. This encodes CASSEARDYEQYF.

The rearrangement uses TRBV28 and TRBJ2-7; 10 bases are a match to TRBD2. The CDR3 spans 15 residues. Losses at the gene ends were 6 bases for V and 3 bases for J; bases not matched to a gene: 8. Per germline, CDR1 MDHEN and CDR2 SYDVKM. The CDR3 loop is CASRALAGANYEQYF. In nucleotides, the CDR3 is TGTGCCAGCAGGGCGCTAGCGGGAGCGAACTACGAGCAGTACTTC.